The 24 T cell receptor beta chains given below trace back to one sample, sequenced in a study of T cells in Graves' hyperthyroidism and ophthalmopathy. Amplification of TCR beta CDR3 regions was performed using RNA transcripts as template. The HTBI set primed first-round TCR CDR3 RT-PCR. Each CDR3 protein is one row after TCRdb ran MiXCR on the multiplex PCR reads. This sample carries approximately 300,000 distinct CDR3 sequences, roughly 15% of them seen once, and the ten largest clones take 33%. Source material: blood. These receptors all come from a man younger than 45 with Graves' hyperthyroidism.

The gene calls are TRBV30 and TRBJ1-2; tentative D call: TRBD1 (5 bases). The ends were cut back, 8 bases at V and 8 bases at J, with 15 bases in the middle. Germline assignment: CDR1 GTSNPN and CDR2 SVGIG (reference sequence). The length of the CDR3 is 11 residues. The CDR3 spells CARETGNGYTF. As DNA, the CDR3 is TGTGCCCGGGAAACAGGAAACGGCTACACCTTC. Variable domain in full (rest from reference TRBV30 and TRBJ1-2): SQTIHQWPATLVQPVGSPLSLECTVEGTSNPNLYWYRQAAGRGLQLLFYSVGIGQISSEVPQNLSASRPQDRQFILSSKKLLLSDSGFYLCARETGNGYTFGSGTRLTVV.

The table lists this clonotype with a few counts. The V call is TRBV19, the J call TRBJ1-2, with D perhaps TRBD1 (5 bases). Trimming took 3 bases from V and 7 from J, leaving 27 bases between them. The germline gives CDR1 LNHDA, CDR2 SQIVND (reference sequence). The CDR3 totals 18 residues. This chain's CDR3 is CASSINLRVTRGFSGYTF. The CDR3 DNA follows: TGTGCCAGTAGTATTAATTTACGAGTAACGAGGGGCTTCTCTGGCTACACCTTC.

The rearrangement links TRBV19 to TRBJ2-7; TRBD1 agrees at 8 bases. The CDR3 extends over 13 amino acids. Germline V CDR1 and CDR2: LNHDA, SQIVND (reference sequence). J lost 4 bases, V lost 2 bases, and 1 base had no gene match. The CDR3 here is CASSIQGAYEQYF. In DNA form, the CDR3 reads TGTGCCAGTAGTATACAGGGGGCATACGAGCAGTACTTC.

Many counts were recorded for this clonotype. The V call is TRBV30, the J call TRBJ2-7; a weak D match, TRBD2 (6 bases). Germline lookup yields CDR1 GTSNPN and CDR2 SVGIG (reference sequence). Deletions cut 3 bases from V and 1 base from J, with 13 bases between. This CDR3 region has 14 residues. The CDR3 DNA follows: TGTGCCTGGAGGGAACGGGAGAGATCCTACGAGCAGTACTTC. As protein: CAWRERERSYEQYF. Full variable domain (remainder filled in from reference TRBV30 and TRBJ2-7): SQTIHQWPATLVQPVGSPLSLECTVEGTSNPNLYWYRQAAGRGLQLLFYSVGIGQISSEVPQNLSASRPQDRQFILSSKKLLLSDSGFYLCAWRERERSYEQYFGPGTRLTVT.

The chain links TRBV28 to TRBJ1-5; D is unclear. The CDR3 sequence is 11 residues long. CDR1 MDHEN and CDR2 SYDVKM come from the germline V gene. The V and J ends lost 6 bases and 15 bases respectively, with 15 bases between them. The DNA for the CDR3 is TGTGCCAGCAGCCTTTTAATTGCTCTGCATTTT. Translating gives CASSLLIALHF. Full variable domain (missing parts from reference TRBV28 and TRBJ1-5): DVKVTQSSRYLVKRTGEKVFLECVQDMDHENMFWYRQDPGLGLRLIYFSYDVKMKEKGDIPEGYSVSREKKERFSLILESASTNQTSMYLCASSLLIALHFGDGTRLSIL.

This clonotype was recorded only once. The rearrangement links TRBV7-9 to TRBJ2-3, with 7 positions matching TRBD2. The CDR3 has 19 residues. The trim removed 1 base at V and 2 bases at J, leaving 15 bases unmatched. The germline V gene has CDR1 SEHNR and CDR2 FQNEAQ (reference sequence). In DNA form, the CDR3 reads TGTGCCAGCAGCTTAGGGTCGGTAGCGGGTCGATACTTCACAGATACGCAGTATTTT. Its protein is CASSLGSVAGRYFTDTQYF.

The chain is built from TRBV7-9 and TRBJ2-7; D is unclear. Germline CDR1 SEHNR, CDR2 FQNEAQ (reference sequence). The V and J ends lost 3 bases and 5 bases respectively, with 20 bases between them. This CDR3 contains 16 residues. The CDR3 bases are TGTGCCAGCAGCTTCCTAGAAGGGATCGAGCCGAACGAGCAGTACTTC. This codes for CASSFLEGIEPNEQYF.

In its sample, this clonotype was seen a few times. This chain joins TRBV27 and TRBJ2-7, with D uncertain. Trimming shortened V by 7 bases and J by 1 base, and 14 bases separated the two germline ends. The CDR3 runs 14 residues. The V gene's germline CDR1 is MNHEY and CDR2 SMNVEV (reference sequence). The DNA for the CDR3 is TGTGCCAGCAAATCCCCGTACAAGTCCTACGAGCAGTACTTC. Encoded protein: CASKSPYKSYEQYF.

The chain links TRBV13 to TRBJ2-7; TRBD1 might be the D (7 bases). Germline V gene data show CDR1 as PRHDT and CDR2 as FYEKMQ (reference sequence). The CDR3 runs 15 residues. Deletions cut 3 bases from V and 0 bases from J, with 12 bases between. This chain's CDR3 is CASSFVRGDSYEQYF. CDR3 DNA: TGTGCCAGCAGCTTTGTCAGGGGGGACTCCTACGAGCAGTACTTC.

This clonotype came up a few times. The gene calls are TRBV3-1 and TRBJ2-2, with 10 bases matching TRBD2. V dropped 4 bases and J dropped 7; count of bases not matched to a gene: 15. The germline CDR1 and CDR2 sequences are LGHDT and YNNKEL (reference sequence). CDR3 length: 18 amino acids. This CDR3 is CASSPLGGLAGEDGELFF. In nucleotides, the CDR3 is TGTGCCAGCAGCCCTCTGGGCGGGCTAGCGGGAGAGGACGGGGAGCTGTTTTTT.

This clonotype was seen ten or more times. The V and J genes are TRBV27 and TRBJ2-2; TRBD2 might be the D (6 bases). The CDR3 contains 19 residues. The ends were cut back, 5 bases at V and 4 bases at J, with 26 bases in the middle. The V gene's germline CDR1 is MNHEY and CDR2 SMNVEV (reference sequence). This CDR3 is CASSHVGTEGRFRTGELFF. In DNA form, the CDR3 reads TGTGCCAGCAGTCACGTCGGCACGGAGGGTAGATTTCGCACCGGGGAGCTGTTTTTT.

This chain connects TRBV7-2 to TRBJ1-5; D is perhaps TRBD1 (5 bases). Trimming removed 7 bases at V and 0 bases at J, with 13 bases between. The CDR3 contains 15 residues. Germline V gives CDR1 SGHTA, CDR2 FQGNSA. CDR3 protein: CASTQGVYSNQPQHF. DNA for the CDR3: TGTGCCAGCACCCAAGGGGTTTATAGCAATCAGCCCCAGCATTTT.

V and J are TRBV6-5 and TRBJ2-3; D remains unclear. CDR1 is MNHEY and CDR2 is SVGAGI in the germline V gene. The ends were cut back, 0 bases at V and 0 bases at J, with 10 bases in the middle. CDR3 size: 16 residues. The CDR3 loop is CASSYSKVGSTDTQYF. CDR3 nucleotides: TGTGCCAGCAGTTACTCGAAGGTGGGCAGCACAGATACGCAGTATTTT.

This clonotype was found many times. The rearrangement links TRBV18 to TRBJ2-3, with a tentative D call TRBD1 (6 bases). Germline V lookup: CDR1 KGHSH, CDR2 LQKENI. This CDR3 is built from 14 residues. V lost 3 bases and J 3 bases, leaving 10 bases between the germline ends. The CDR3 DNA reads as TGTGCCAGCTCACCCGGACAGACGACAGATACGCAGTATTTT. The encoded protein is CASSPGQTTDTQYF.

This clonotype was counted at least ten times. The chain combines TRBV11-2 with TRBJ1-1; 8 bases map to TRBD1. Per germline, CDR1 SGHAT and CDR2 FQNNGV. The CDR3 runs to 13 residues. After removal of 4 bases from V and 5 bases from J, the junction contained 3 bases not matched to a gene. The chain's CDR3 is CASSSQGATEAFF. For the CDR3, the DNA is TGTGCCAGCAGCTCCCAGGGGGCTACTGAAGCTTTCTTT.

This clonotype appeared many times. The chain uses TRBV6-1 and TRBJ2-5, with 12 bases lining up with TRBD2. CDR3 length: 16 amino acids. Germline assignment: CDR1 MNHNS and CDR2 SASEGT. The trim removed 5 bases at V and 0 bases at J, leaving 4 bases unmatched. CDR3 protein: CASSPGLAGYQETQYF. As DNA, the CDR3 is TGTGCCAGCAGTCCTGGACTAGCGGGATACCAAGAGACCCAGTACTTC.

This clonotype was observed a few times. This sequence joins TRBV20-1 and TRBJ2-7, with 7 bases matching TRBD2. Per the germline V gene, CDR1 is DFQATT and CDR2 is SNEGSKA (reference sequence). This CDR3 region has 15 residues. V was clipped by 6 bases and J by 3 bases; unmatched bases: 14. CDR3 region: CSANAPSGNLYEQYF. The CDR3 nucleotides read TGCAGTGCCAATGCCCCTAGCGGAAACCTCTACGAGCAGTACTTC.

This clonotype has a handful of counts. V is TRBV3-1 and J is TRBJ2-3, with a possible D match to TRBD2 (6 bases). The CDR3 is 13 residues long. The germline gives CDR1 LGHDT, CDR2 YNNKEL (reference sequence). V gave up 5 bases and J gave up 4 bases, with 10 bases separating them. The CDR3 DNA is TGTGCCAGCAGCGCGGAGGGGCCAGATACGCAGTATTTT. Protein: CASSAEGPDTQYF.

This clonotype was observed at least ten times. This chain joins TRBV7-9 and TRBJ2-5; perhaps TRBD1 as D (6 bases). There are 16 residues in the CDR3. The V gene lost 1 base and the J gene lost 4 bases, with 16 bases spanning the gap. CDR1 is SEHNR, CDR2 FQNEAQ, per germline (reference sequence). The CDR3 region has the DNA TGTGCCAGCAGCTTAGTGGGTAGGGGGACGTCAGAGACCCAGTACTTC. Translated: CASSLVGRGTSETQYF. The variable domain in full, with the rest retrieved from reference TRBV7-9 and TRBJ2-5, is DTGVSQNPRHKITKRGQNVTFRCDPISEHNRLYWYRQTLGQGPEFLTYFQNEAQLEKSRLLSDRFSAERPKGSFSTLEIQRTEQGDSAMYLCASSLVGRGTSETQYFGPGTRLLVL.

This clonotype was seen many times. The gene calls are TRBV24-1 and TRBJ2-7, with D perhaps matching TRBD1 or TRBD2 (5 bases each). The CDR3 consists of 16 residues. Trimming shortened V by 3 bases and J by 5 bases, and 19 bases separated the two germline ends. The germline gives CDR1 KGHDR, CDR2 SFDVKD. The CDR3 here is CATSDPTGPNGDEQYF. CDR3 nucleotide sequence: TGTGCCACCAGTGATCCGACGGGGCCAAACGGCGACGAGCAGTACTTC.

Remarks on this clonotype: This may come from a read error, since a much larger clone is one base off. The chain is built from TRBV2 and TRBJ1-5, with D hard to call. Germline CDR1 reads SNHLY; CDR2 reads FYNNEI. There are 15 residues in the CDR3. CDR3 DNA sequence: TGTGGCAGCAGTGAAAACAACGGAGGTTTTCAGCCCCAGCATTTT. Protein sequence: CGSSENNGGFQPQHF.

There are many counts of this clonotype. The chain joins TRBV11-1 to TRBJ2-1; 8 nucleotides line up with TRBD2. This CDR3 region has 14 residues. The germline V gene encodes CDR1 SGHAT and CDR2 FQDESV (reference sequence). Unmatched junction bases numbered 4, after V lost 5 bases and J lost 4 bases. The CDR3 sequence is CASSPGLAYNEQFF. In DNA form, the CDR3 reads TGTGCCAGCAGCCCTGGACTAGCTTACAATGAGCAGTTCTTC.

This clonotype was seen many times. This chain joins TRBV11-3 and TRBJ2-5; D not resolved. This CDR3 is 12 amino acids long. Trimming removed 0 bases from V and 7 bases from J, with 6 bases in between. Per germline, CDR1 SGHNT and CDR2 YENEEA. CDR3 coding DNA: TGTGCCAGCAGCTTAGATCCGCGGACCCAGTACTTC. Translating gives CASSLDPRTQYF.

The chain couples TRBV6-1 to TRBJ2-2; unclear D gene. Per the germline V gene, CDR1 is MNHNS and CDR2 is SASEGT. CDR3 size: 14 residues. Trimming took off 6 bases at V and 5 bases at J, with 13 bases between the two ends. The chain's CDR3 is CASSPFLSTGELFF. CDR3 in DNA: TGTGCCAGCAGCCCCTTTCTCTCGACCGGGGAGCTGTTTTTT.